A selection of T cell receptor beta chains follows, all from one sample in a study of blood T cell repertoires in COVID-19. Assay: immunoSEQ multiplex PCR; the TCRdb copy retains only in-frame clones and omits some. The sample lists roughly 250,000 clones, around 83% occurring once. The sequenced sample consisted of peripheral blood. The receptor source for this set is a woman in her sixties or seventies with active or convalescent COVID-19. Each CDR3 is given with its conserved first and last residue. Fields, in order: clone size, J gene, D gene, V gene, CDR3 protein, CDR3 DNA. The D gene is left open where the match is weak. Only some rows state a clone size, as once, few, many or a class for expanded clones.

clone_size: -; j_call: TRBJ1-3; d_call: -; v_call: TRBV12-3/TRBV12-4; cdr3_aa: CASSPTGRGTIYF; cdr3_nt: TGTGCCAGCAGTCCCACAGGGAGGGGCACCATATATTTT
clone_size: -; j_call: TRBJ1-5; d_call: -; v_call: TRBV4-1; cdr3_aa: CASSQDGREDQPQHF; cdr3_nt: TGCGCCAGCAGCCAAGACGGGAGGGAGGATCAGCCCCAGCATTTT
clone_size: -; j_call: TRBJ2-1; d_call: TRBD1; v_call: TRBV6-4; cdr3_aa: CASSDPGQRSNEQFF; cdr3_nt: TGTGCCAGCAGTGACCCGGGACAGCGAAGCAATGAGCAGTTCTTC
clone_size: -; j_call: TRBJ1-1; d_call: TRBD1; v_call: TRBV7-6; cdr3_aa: CASSRQGADTEAFF; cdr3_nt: TGTGCCAGCAGCCGACAGGGTGCAGACACTGAAGCTTTCTTT
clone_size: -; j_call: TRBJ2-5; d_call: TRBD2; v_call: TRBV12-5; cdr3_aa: CASGLPTTSGGLGETQYF; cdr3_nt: TGTGCTAGTGGTTTGCCGACGACTAGCGGGGGGCTTGGGGAGACCCAGTACTTC
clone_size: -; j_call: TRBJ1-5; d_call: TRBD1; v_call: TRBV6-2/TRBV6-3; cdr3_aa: CASSYPAGQGIQRNQPQHF; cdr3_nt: TGTGCCAGCAGTTATCCGGCGGGACAGGGCATTCAACGCAATCAGCCCCAGCATTTT
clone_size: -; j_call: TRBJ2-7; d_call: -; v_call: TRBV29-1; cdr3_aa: CSVLVSVGEQYF; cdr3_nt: TGCAGCGTTCTAGTTTCTGTCGGCGAGCAGTACTTC
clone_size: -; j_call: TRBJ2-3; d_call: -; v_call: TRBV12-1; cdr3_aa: CASSPGDCRGTDTQYF; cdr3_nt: TGTGCCAGCAGCCCGGGGGACTGCCGGGGCACAGATACGCAGTATTTT
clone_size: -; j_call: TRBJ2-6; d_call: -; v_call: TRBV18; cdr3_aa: CASSYRLTSGANVLTF; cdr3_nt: TGTGCCAGCTCGTATAGACTGACCTCTGGGGCCAACGTCCTGACTTTC
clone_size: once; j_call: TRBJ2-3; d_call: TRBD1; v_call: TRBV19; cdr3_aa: CASSINRRTGGWTDTQYF; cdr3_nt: TGTGCCAGTAGTATAAATAGGAGGACAGGGGGCTGGACAGATACGCAGTATTTT
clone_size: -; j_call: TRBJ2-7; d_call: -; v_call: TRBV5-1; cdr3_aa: CASSRTKDSYEQYF; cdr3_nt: TGCGCCAGCAGCAGGACAAAGGATAGCTACGAGCAGTACTTC
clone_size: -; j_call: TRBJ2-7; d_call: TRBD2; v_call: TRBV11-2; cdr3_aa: CASSFQVGGAGEQYF; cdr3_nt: TGTGCCAGCAGCTTCCAAGTCGGGGGGGCGGGTGAGCAGTACTTC
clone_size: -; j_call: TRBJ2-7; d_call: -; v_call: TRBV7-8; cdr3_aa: CASSSYRVMGYEQYF; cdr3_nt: TGTGCCAGCAGCTCATACAGGGTCATGGGGTACGAGCAGTACTTC
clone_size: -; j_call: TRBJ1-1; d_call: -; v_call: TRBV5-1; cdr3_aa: CASSAAPTGNTEAFF; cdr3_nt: TGCGCCAGCAGCGCCGCCCCGACAGGAAACACTGAAGCTTTCTTT
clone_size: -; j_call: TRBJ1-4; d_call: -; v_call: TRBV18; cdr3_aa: CASSVNEKLFF; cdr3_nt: TGTGCCAGCTCCGTAAATGAAAAACTGTTTTTT
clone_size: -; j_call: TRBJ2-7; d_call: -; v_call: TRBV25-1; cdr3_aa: CASSEWLGYEQYF; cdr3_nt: TGTGCCAGCAGTGAATGGCTAGGCTACGAGCAGTACTTC
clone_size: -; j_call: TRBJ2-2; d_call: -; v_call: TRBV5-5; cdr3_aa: CASNLAGGASGTGELFF; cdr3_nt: TGTGCCAGCAACCTAGCAGGAGGGGCCTCGGGTACCGGGGAGCTGTTTTTT
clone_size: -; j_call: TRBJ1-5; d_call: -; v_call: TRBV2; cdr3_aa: CASSEAEGNQPQHF; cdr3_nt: TGTGCCAGCAGTGAAGCGGAGGGCAATCAGCCCCAGCATTTT
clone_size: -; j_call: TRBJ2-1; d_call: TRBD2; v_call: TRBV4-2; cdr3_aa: CASSQDLGLAVPSSYNEQFF; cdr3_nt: TGTGCCAGCAGCCAAGATCTGGGACTAGCGGTCCCGAGCTCCTACAATGAGCAGTTCTTC
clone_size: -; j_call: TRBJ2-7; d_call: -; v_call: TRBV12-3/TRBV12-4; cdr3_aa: CASSLTAYEQYF; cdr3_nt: TGTGCCAGCAGTTTAACAGCCTACGAGCAGTACTTC
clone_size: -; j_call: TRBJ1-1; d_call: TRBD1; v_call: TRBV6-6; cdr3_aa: CASSYGQGLTTEAFF; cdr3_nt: TGTGCCAGCAGTTACGGACAGGGCCTGACCACTGAAGCTTTCTTT
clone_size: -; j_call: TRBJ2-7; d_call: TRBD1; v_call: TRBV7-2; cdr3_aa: CASSPRQGQVQYF; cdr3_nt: TGTGCCAGCAGCCCCCGACAGGGGCAAGTGCAGTACTTC